These T cell receptor beta chains were read from a single sample in a study of technical replicates of blood from several donors. The repertoire was sequenced with immunoSEQ multiplex PCR; TCRdb's copy has only in-frame clones and lacks some. Counted here are about 62,000 clones, 80% to 90% occurring once; the ten biggest clones make up over 4.5%. Sequencing used PBMCs. These receptors all stem from a human donor in good health. Some clones in this sample may be carry-over from other donors' samples. CDR3s include the opening cysteine and the closing phenylalanine or tryptophan. A D gene is named only where the DNA matches it firmly. Where a row states a size, it is once, few, many or the class of an expanded clone; other rows omit it.

clone size: .
D gene: .
J gene: TRBJ2-7
V gene: TRBV21-1
CDR3 protein: CARRTSGSFEQYF
CDR3 DNA: TGTGCCAGAAGGACTAGCGGGAGTTTCGAGCAGTACTTC

clone size: .
D gene: .
J gene: TRBJ1-5
V gene: TRBV19
CDR3 protein: CASSIEGTSNQPQHF
CDR3 DNA: TGTGCCAGTAGTATAGAAGGGACAAGCAATCAGCCCCAGCATTTT

clone size: .
D gene: TRBD2
J gene: TRBJ2-5
V gene: TRBV10-2
CDR3 protein: CASSLAGALETQYF
CDR3 DNA: TGCGCCAGCAGTCTAGCGGGGGCCCTGGAGACCCAGTACTTC

clone size: .
D gene: .
J gene: TRBJ2-3
V gene: TRBV4-3
CDR3 protein: CASSQDYYGGGLAGMTDTQYF
CDR3 DNA: TGCGCCAGCAGCCAAGATTACTATGGCGGCGGGTTGGCAGGCATGACAGATACGCAGTATTTT

clone size: .
D gene: TRBD2
J gene: TRBJ2-2
V gene: TRBV11-3
CDR3 protein: CASSVTSGGPGELFF
CDR3 DNA: TGTGCCAGCAGCGTGACTAGCGGGGGGCCCGGGGAGCTGTTTTTT

clone size: .
D gene: TRBD1
J gene: TRBJ1-5
V gene: TRBV15
CDR3 protein: CATSRDSRGQGRGNQPQHF
CDR3 DNA: TGTGCCACCAGCAGAGATAGCCGCGGACAGGGACGAGGCAATCAGCCCCAGCATTTT

clone size: .
D gene: TRBD2
J gene: TRBJ2-7
V gene: TRBV7-2
CDR3 protein: CASSLAQWGGGYEQYF
CDR3 DNA: TGTGCCAGCAGCTTAGCCCAGTGGGGGGGTGGCTACGAGCAGTACTTC

clone size: .
D gene: TRBD1
J gene: TRBJ2-7
V gene: TRBV23-1
CDR3 protein: CASTTGTGRYEQYF
CDR3 DNA: TGCGCCAGCACCACCGGGACAGGGCGTTACGAGCAGTACTTC

clone size: .
D gene: TRBD2
J gene: TRBJ2-1
V gene: TRBV10-2
CDR3 protein: CASRIGLAGVYEQFF
CDR3 DNA: TGCGCCAGCAGAATCGGACTAGCGGGAGTATATGAGCAGTTCTTC

clone size: .
D gene: .
J gene: TRBJ2-2
V gene: TRBV7-3
CDR3 protein: CASSLVQGGTGELFF
CDR3 DNA: TGTGCCAGCAGCTTAGTACAGGGCGGCACCGGGGAGCTGTTTTTT

clone size: .
D gene: .
J gene: TRBJ1-2
V gene: TRBV29-1
CDR3 protein: CSVRTVRGYTF
CDR3 DNA: TGCAGCGTTAGGACTGTTCGGGGCTACACCTTC

clone size: .
D gene: TRBD2
J gene: TRBJ2-7
V gene: TRBV6-6
CDR3 protein: CASSYDVSSGTYEQYF
CDR3 DNA: TGTGCCAGCAGTTATGATGTGTCTAGCGGAACCTACGAGCAGTACTTC

clone size: .
D gene: TRBD1
J gene: TRBJ2-7
V gene: TRBV5-6
CDR3 protein: CASSATGALGSEQYF
CDR3 DNA: TGTGCCAGCAGCGCAACAGGGGCCTTGGGCTCCGAGCAGTACTTC

clone size: .
D gene: .
J gene: TRBJ1-2
V gene: TRBV6-1
CDR3 protein: CASSEHGGAMGYTF
CDR3 DNA: TGTGCCAGCAGTGAACATGGCGGGGCGATGGGCTACACCTTC

clone size: .
D gene: .
J gene: TRBJ1-2
V gene: TRBV29-1
CDR3 protein: CSVDGEAGVGFGYGYTF
CDR3 DNA: TGCAGCGTTGATGGGGAGGCGGGGGTCGGTTTCGGCTATGGCTACACCTTC

clone size: .
D gene: TRBD2
J gene: TRBJ2-1
V gene: TRBV6-1
CDR3 protein: CASSATSGLYNEQFF
CDR3 DNA: TGTGCCAGCAGTGCAACTAGCGGGTTATACAATGAGCAGTTCTTC

clone size: .
D gene: TRBD2
J gene: TRBJ2-3
V gene: TRBV5-4
CDR3 protein: CASSLALAGLVDTQYF
CDR3 DNA: TGTGCCAGCAGCTTGGCACTAGCGGGTTTGGTAGATACGCAGTATTTT

clone size: .
D gene: TRBD2
J gene: TRBJ2-7
V gene: TRBV10-3
CDR3 protein: CAASVGRGAYEQYF
CDR3 DNA: TGTGCCGCCTCAGTGGGGCGGGGGGCTTACGAGCAGTACTTC

clone size: few
D gene: TRBD1
J gene: TRBJ1-3
V gene: TRBV6-5
CDR3 protein: CASSSGTGGNGNTIYF
CDR3 DNA: TGTGCCAGCAGTTCTGGGACAGGGGGCAATGGAAACACCATATATTTT

clone size: .
D gene: .
J gene: TRBJ2-3
V gene: TRBV7-2
CDR3 protein: CASSSGVTDTQYF
CDR3 DNA: TGTGCCAGCAGTTCGGGTGTGACAGATACGCAGTATTTT

clone size: .
D gene: .
J gene: TRBJ1-6
V gene: TRBV6-5
CDR3 protein: CASSPDRADNSPLHF
CDR3 DNA: TGTGCCAGCAGCCCGGACAGAGCAGATAATTCACCCCTCCACTTT

clone size: .
D gene: .
J gene: TRBJ1-6
V gene: TRBV30
CDR3 protein: CAWSVQGGISPLHF
CDR3 DNA: TGTGCCTGGAGTGTTCAGGGAGGGATTTCACCCCTCCACTTT

clone size: .
D gene: .
J gene: TRBJ2-1
V gene: TRBV11-1
CDR3 protein: CASSLNGQSYNEQFF
CDR3 DNA: TGTGCCAGCAGCTTAAATGGACAGAGTTACAATGAGCAGTTCTTC

clone size: few
D gene: TRBD1
J gene: TRBJ2-7
V gene: TRBV7-2
CDR3 protein: CASSWRGGSRIHEQYF
CDR3 DNA: TGTGCCAGCAGCTGGAGAGGGGGCAGCCGGATTCACGAGCAGTACTTC

clone size: .
D gene: .
J gene: TRBJ1-2
V gene: TRBV27
CDR3 protein: CASSFSGAFTRGWYGYTF
CDR3 DNA: TGTGCCAGCAGTTTTTCAGGAGCTTTTACAAGGGGATGGTATGGCTACACCTTC

clone size: .
D gene: .
J gene: TRBJ1-6
V gene: TRBV2
CDR3 protein: CASGAGRNNSPLHF
CDR3 DNA: TGTGCCAGCGGGGCAGGACGAAATAATTCACCCCTCCACTTT

clone size: .
D gene: TRBD1
J gene: TRBJ1-3
V gene: TRBV6-6
CDR3 protein: CASSLQGEGNTIYF
CDR3 DNA: TGTGCCAGCAGCCTACAGGGGGAAGGAAACACCATATATTTT

clone size: .
D gene: .
J gene: TRBJ2-5
V gene: TRBV20-1
CDR3 protein: CSANAQETQYF
CDR3 DNA: TGCAGTGCAAACGCGCAAGAGACCCAGTACTTC

clone size: .
D gene: TRBD1
J gene: TRBJ1-2
V gene: TRBV9
CDR3 protein: CASSPRGVGQAGYTF
CDR3 DNA: TGTGCCAGCAGCCCCCGTGGGGTAGGACAGGCTGGCTACACCTTC

clone size: .
D gene: TRBD1
J gene: TRBJ2-6
V gene: TRBV5-4
CDR3 protein: CASSGTGPLIGSGANVLTF
CDR3 DNA: TGTGCCAGCAGCGGGACAGGGCCCCTCATAGGGTCTGGGGCCAACGTCCTGACTTTC

clone size: .
D gene: TRBD1
J gene: TRBJ1-2
V gene: TRBV19
CDR3 protein: CAARDRGRYGYTF
CDR3 DNA: TGTGCCGCCCGGGACAGGGGACGCTATGGCTACACCTTC

clone size: .
D gene: TRBD1
J gene: TRBJ2-7
V gene: TRBV10-3
CDR3 protein: CAISGTGRAYEQYF
CDR3 DNA: TGTGCCATCAGCGGGACAGGCCGAGCCTACGAGCAGTACTTC

clone size: .
D gene: .
J gene: TRBJ1-1
V gene: TRBV13
CDR3 protein: CASSLQTALNTEAFF
CDR3 DNA: TGTGCCAGCAGCTTACAAACAGCCTTGAACACTGAAGCTTTCTTT

clone size: .
D gene: .
J gene: TRBJ2-2
V gene: TRBV30
CDR3 protein: CAWNTAGYTGELFF
CDR3 DNA: TGTGCCTGGAATACAGCAGGCTACACCGGGGAGCTGTTTTTT

clone size: .
D gene: TRBD1
J gene: TRBJ1-1
V gene: TRBV6-5
CDR3 protein: CASSYGTGLNTEAFF
CDR3 DNA: TGTGCCAGCAGTTACGGGACAGGGTTAAACACTGAAGCTTTCTTT

clone size: .
D gene: TRBD1
J gene: TRBJ1-2
V gene: TRBV6-5
CDR3 protein: CASSRQGDYGYTF
CDR3 DNA: TGTGCCAGCAGTCGACAGGGGGACTATGGCTACACCTTC

clone size: .
D gene: .
J gene: TRBJ1-2
V gene: TRBV10-3
CDR3 protein: CATSGLPDYGYTF
CDR3 DNA: TGTGCCACCTCAGGCTTACCAGACTATGGCTACACCTTC

clone size: .
D gene: .
J gene: TRBJ1-3
V gene: TRBV5-8
CDR3 protein: CASSLSGNGNTIYF
CDR3 DNA: TGTGCCAGCAGCTTGTCGGGGAACGGAAACACCATATATTTT

clone size: .
D gene: .
J gene: TRBJ1-4
V gene: TRBV30
CDR3 protein: CAWSGYSGNEKLFF
CDR3 DNA: TGTGCCTGGAGTGGATATAGCGGAAATGAAAAACTGTTTTTT

clone size: .
D gene: .
J gene: TRBJ2-2
V gene: TRBV11-2
CDR3 protein: CASSFPLTPNTGELFF
CDR3 DNA: TGTGCCAGCAGCTTTCCCCTGACACCGAACACCGGGGAGCTGTTTTTT

clone size: .
D gene: .
J gene: TRBJ1-5
V gene: TRBV5-6
CDR3 protein: CASSYSSNQPQHF
CDR3 DNA: TGTGCCAGCAGCTATAGTAGCAATCAGCCCCAGCATTTT

clone size: .
D gene: .
J gene: TRBJ2-5
V gene: TRBV10-3
CDR3 protein: CAISRQSETQYF
CDR3 DNA: TGTGCCATCAGCCGACAGTCAGAGACCCAGTACTTC

clone size: .
D gene: .
J gene: TRBJ2-1
V gene: TRBV11-1
CDR3 protein: CASSLEGVSYNEQFF
CDR3 DNA: TGTGCCAGCAGCTTAGAGGGGGTCTCCTACAATGAGCAGTTCTTC

clone size: .
D gene: .
J gene: TRBJ2-3
V gene: TRBV7-3
CDR3 protein: CASSLNPSTDTQYF
CDR3 DNA: TGTGCCAGCAGCTTAAATCCTAGCACAGATACGCAGTATTTT

clone size: .
D gene: .
J gene: TRBJ2-3
V gene: TRBV7-2
CDR3 protein: CASSFPSDTQYF
CDR3 DNA: TGTGCCAGCAGCTTCCCAAGCGATACGCAGTATTTT

clone size: .
D gene: .
J gene: TRBJ1-5
V gene: TRBV30
CDR3 protein: CAWSVQSNQPQHF
CDR3 DNA: TGTGCCTGGAGTGTACAGAGCAATCAGCCCCAGCATTTT

clone size: .
D gene: TRBD1
J gene: TRBJ1-1
V gene: TRBV7-9
CDR3 protein: CASSSGQANTEAFF
CDR3 DNA: TGTGCCAGCAGCTCCGGACAGGCGAACACTGAAGCTTTCTTT

clone size: once
D gene: .
J gene: TRBJ1-1
V gene: TRBV5-1
CDR3 protein: CASSLRPGMNTEAFF
CDR3 DNA: TGCGCCAGCAGCTTGCGTCCAGGGATGAACACTGAAGCTTTCTTT

clone size: .
D gene: TRBD2
J gene: TRBJ2-2
V gene: TRBV5-4
CDR3 protein: CASSLRGGTGELFF
CDR3 DNA: TGTGCCAGCAGCTTGCGGGGGGGCACCGGGGAGCTGTTTTTT

clone size: .
D gene: .
J gene: TRBJ1-2
V gene: TRBV5-4
CDR3 protein: CASSRETRGKSYTF
CDR3 DNA: TGTGCCAGCAGCCGAGAGACTAGGGGTAAGAGCTACACCTTC

clone size: .
D gene: TRBD1
J gene: TRBJ2-7
V gene: TRBV9
CDR3 protein: CASSPGTDYTYEQYF
CDR3 DNA: TGTGCCAGCAGCCCAGGGACAGATTACACCTACGAGCAGTACTTC

clone size: .
D gene: .
J gene: TRBJ2-2
V gene: TRBV18
CDR3 protein: CASSPLQGNTGELFF
CDR3 DNA: TGTGCCAGCTCACCACTACAGGGAAACACCGGGGAGCTGTTTTTT

clone size: .
D gene: .
J gene: TRBJ1-2
V gene: TRBV6-5
CDR3 protein: CASSYSTARPNYGYTF
CDR3 DNA: TGTGCCAGCAGTTACTCGACAGCCAGGCCCAACTATGGCTACACCTTC

clone size: .
D gene: .
J gene: TRBJ2-1
V gene: TRBV19
CDR3 protein: CASSHFPNEQFF
CDR3 DNA: TGTGCCAGTAGCCATTTCCCCAATGAGCAGTTCTTC

clone size: .
D gene: .
J gene: TRBJ2-7
V gene: TRBV5-1
CDR3 protein: CASSRGTGVDEQYF
CDR3 DNA: TGCGCCAGCAGCCGGGGGACGGGGGTCGACGAGCAGTACTTC